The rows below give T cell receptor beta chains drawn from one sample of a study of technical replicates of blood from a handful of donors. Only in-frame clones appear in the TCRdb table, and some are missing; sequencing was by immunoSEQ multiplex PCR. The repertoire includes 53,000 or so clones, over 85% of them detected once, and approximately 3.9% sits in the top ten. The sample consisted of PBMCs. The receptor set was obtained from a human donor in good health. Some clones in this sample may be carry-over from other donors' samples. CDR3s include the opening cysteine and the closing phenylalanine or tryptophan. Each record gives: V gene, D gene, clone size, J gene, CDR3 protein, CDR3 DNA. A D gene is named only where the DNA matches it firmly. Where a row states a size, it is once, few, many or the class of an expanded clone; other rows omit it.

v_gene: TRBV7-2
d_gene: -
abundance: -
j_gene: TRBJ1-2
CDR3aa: CASSYTQGNYGYTF
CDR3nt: TGTGCCAGCAGCTACACACAGGGTAACTATGGCTACACCTTC

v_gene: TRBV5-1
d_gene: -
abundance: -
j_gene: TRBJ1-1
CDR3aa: CASSLSTQLLEAFF
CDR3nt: TGCGCCAGCAGCTTGTCTACTCAACTACTCGAAGCTTTCTTT

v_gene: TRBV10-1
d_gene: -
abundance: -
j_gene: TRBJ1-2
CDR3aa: CASSVVNGYTF
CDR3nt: TGCGCCAGCAGTGTTGTTAATGGCTACACCTTC

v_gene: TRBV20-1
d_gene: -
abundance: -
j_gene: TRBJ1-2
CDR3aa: CSAGSKYGYTF
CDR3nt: TGCAGTGCGGGCTCGAAATATGGCTACACCTTC

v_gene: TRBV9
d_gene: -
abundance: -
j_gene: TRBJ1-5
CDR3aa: CASSVGGGEIDQPQHF
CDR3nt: TGTGCCAGCAGCGTAGGGGGAGGGGAAATCGATCAGCCCCAGCATTTT

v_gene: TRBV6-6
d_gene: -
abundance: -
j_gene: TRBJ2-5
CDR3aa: CASRNTRVGETQYF
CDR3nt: TGTGCCAGCAGGAATACCAGGGTCGGGGAGACCCAGTACTTC

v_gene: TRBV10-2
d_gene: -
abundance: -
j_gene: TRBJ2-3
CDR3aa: CASSKRTFSTDTQYF
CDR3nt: TGCGCCAGCAGTAAGAGGACTTTTAGCACAGATACGCAGTATTTT

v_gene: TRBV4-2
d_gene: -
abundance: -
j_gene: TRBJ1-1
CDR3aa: CASSQRQGNTEAFF
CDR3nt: TGTGCCAGCAGCCAAAGGCAGGGAAACACTGAAGCTTTCTTT

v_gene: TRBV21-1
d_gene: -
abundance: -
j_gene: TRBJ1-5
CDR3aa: CASRSLGGHLNQPQHF
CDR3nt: TGTGCCAGCAGGTCACTTGGGGGCCACCTAAATCAGCCCCAGCATTTT

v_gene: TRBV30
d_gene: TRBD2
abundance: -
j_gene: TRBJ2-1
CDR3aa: CAWWTSLYNEQFF
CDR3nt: TGTGCCTGGTGGACTAGCCTATACAATGAGCAGTTCTTC

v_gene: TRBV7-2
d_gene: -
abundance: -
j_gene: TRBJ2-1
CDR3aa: CASSLFGGASYNEQFF
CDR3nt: TGTGCCAGCAGCTTATTTGGGGGGGCCTCCTACAATGAGCAGTTCTTC

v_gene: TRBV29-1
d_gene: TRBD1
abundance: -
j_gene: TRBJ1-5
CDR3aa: CSVGTGESNQPQHF
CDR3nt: TGCAGCGTTGGGACAGGGGAGAGCAATCAGCCCCAGCATTTT

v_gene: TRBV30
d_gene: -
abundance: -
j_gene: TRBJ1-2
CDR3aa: CAWSITGNGGYTF
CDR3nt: TGTGCCTGGAGTATTACAGGGAATGGGGGCTACACCTTC

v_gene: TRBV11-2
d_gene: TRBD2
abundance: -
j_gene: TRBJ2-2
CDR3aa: CASTAVSGGGAGELFF
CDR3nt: TGTGCCAGCACCGCCGTCTCGGGAGGGGGAGCCGGGGAGCTGTTTTTT

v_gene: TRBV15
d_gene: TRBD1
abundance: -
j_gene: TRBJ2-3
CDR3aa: CATRGTGFSTDTQYF
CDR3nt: TGTGCCACCAGGGGGACAGGGTTTAGCACAGATACGCAGTATTTT

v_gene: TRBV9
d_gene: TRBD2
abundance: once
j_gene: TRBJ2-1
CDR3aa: CASSPRTSGGDEQFF
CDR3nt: TGTGCCAGCAGCCCTCGGACTAGCGGGGGGGATGAGCAGTTCTTC

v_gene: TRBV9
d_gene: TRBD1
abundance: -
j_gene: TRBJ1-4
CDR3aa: CASSGGGQGNEKLFF
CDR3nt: TGTGCCAGCAGCGGAGGGGGACAGGGGAATGAAAAACTGTTTTTT

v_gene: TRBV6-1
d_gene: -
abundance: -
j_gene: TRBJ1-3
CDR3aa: CASSGQMGNTIYF
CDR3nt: TGTGCCAGCAGTGGCCAGATGGGAAACACCATATATTTT

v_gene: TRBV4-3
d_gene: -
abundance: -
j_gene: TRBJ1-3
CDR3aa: CASSQETWAGNTIYF
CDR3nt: TGCGCCAGCAGCCAAGAGACATGGGCTGGAAACACCATATATTTT

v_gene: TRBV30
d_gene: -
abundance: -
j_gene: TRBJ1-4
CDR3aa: CASTAANEKLFF
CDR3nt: TGTGCCTCGACGGCGGCTAATGAAAAACTGTTTTTT

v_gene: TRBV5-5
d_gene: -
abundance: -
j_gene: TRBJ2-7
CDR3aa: CASSLPGEALYEQYF
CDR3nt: TGTGCCAGCAGCTTGCCGGGGGAGGCTCTCTACGAGCAGTACTTC

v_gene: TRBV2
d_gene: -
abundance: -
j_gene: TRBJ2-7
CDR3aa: CASSESGLPQQYF
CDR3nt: TGTGCCAGCAGTGAAAGCGGACTACCCCAGCAGTACTTC

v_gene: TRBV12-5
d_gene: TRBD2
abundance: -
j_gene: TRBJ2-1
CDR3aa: CASGPGLHEQFF
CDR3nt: TGTGCTAGTGGTCCGGGACTACATGAGCAGTTCTTC

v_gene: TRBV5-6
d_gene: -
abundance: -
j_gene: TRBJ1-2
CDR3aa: CASSLGGQTAMSGYTF
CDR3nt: TGTGCCAGCAGCTTGGGTGGCCAGACTGCTATGAGTGGCTACACCTTC

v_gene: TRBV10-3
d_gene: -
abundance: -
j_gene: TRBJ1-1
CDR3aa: CAISEDRMNTEAFF
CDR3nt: TGTGCCATCAGTGAGGACAGAATGAACACTGAAGCTTTCTTT

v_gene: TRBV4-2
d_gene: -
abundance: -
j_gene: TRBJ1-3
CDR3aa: CASSQVSGGSGNTIYF
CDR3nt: TGTGCCAGCAGCCAAGTTTCCGGAGGCTCTGGAAACACCATATATTTT

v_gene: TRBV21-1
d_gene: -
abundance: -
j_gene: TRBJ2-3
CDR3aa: CASSKCPDSKTQYF
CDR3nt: TGTGCCAGCAGCAAATGCCCAGACAGCAAAACGCAGTATTTT

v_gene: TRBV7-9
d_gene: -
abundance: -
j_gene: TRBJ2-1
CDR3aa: CASSEQNEQFF
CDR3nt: TGTGCCAGCAGCGAACAAAATGAGCAGTTCTTC

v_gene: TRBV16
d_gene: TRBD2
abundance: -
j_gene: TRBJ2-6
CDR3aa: CASSQSSAGASGANVLTF
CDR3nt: TGTGCCAGCAGCCAATCATCTGCGGGAGCCTCTGGGGCCAACGTCCTGACTTTC